The 23 T cell receptor beta chains below were found in one sample sequenced in a study of long-term antiretroviral therapy in people with HIV. Run at survey level, the immunoSEQ assay was version v3.0. The table came from immunoSEQ multiplex PCR; TCRdb's copy has only in-frame clones and leaves some out. Of 23,000 or so clones listed, 75% to 85% are singletons. This material consisted of unsorted PBMCs, taken 0.5 years after starting antiretroviral therapy. These receptor sequences come from a woman between 35 and 50 years old with HIV.

This chain joins TRBV2 and TRBJ1-4; 7 nucleotides agree with TRBD1. CDR3 length: 14 amino acids. Unmatched junction bases numbered 9, after V lost 6 bases and J lost 8 bases. From germline, CDR1 is SNHLY and CDR2 FYNNEI. The DNA of the CDR3 is TGTGCCAGCAGGAGACAGGGTGCGGAAGAAAAACTGTTTTTT. It yields the protein CASRRQGAEEKLFF.

This clone was observed a single time. CDR3 loop: CASSQVLAGGEETQYF. The CDR3 DNA sequence: TGCGCCAGCAGCCAAGTACTAGCGGGGGGTGAAGAGACCCAGTACTTC. This chain uses TRBV4-3 with TRBJ2-5; 12 nucleotides align to TRBD2. The CDR3 contains 16 residues. Germline V CDR1 and CDR2: LGHNA, YSLEER. J lost 3 bases, V lost 1 base, and 3 bases had no gene match.

The chain combines TRBV6-5 with TRBJ1-2, with a possible D match to TRBD1 (5 bases). Germline values: CDR1 MNHEY, CDR2 SVGAGI. Trimming removed 6 bases from V and 4 bases from J, with 9 bases in between. This CDR3 region has 12 residues. In DNA, the CDR3 is TGTGCCAGCAGGACAGCGTTCTATGGCTACACCTTC. It encodes CASRTAFYGYTF.

This clone has just a few counts. The CDR3 region has the DNA TGTGCCAGCAGCTTGGGGGGATCCTATAATTCACCCCTCCACTTT. Translating gives CASSLGGSYNSPLHF. V is TRBV5-4 and J is TRBJ1-6; D is undetermined. Germline V gene sequence: CDR1 SGHNT, CDR2 YYREEE (reference sequence). The V gene lost 0 bases and the J gene lost 1 base, with 5 bases spanning the gap. This CDR3 is built from 15 residues.

The CDR3 sequence: CASSPGLGGNQPQHF. In nucleotides, the CDR3 is TGTGCCAGCAGCCCGGGTCTGGGTGGGAATCAGCCCCAGCATTTT. The chain has TRBV7-6 and TRBJ1-5; D uncertain. CDR1 is SGHVS and CDR2 is FNYEAQ in the germline V gene. This CDR3 comprises 15 residues. The V gene lost 5 bases and the J gene lost 4 bases, with 15 bases spanning the gap.

The V and J genes are TRBV14 and TRBJ1-4; D uncertain. Germline values: CDR1 SGHDN, CDR2 FVKESK. The V end lost 5 bases, the J end lost 11 bases, and 15 bases lay between the germline ends. The CDR3 is made up of 13 amino acids. DNA for the CDR3: TGTGCCAGCAGCTACGAACCGGCTGCCAAACTGTTTTTT. Translating gives CASSYEPAAKLFF.

This clone was found once. The chain uses TRBV4-3 and TRBJ2-7; 11 nucleotides agree with TRBD2. V trimming: 0 bases; J trimming: 3 bases; junction bases outside the gene matches: 7. Germline V lookup: CDR1 LGHNA, CDR2 YSLEER. The CDR3 spans 17 residues. This CDR3 is CASSQEGLAGGRYEQYF. CDR3 coding DNA: TGCGCCAGCAGCCAAGAAGGGCTAGCGGGGGGCCGCTACGAGCAGTACTTC.

The CDR3 DNA is TGTGCCAGTAGTAGCAGAACCCCCAACTATGGCTACACCTTC. Protein: CASSSRTPNYGYTF. The gene calls are TRBV19 and TRBJ1-2, with D unresolved. Germline V gene lookup returns CDR1 LNHDA and CDR2 SQIVND (reference sequence). Trimming removed 4 bases at V and 2 bases at J, with 11 bases between. The CDR3 has 14 residues.

J is TRBJ2-3 and V is TRBV9, with D possibly being TRBD1 (6 bases). Germline values: CDR1 SGDLS, CDR2 YYNGEE. Trimming left V 5 bases short and J 2 bases short, with 12 bases between. The CDR3 runs to 14 residues. CDR3 bases: TGTGCCAGCAGGGGGGCTCCAACCACAGATACGCAGTATTTT. Amino acid sequence: CASRGAPTTDTQYF.

The V and J genes are TRBV6-5 and TRBJ2-1; maybe TRBD2 (5 bases). Looked up from germline, CDR1 is MNHEY and CDR2 is SVGAGI. This CDR3 has 14 amino acids. V was cut by 2 bases and J by 6 bases, with 11 bases left in between. The CDR3 sequence is CASSYRLTSNEQFF. The CDR3 region has the DNA TGTGCCAGCAGTTACCGACTTACTAGCAATGAGCAGTTCTTC.

The V gene is TRBV7-9, the J gene TRBJ1-1, with TRBD1 as a possible D gene (5 bases). Germline V gene sequence: CDR1 SEHNR, CDR2 FQNEAQ (reference sequence). Trimming pared 10 bases from V and 0 bases from J, leaving 21 bases between. The CDR3 extends over 16 amino acids. CDR3 amino acids: CATHSGTEGMNTEAFF. In nucleotides, the CDR3 is TGTGCCACACATTCCGGGACGGAGGGAATGAACACTGAAGCTTTCTTT.

The chain recombines TRBV30 with TRBJ2-3, with 11 bases identical to TRBD1. From germline, CDR1 is GTSNPN and CDR2 SVGIG (reference sequence). The CDR3 loop spans 16 amino acids. V shed 2 bases, J shed 5 bases, and the junction held 9 bases outside the gene matches. CDR3 amino acids: CAWSRTGGTAGDTQYF. The CDR3 DNA follows: TGTGCCTGGAGTAGGACAGGGGGCACGGCCGGAGATACGCAGTATTTT.

The CDR3 DNA follows: TGTGCCAGCAGCGTAGGAGCAGGGACAGGGGGCAACACAGATACGCAGTATTTT. Its protein is CASSVGAGTGGNTDTQYF. The rearrangement uses TRBV9 and TRBJ2-3, with TRBD1 matching 12 bases. Looked up from germline, CDR1 is SGDLS and CDR2 is YYNGEE. Trimming removed 0 bases from V and 2 bases from J; junction bases left unmatched: 7. The CDR3 runs to 18 residues.

The V call is TRBV2, the J call TRBJ2-7, with 12 bases fitting TRBD1. Germline CDR1 SNHLY, CDR2 FYNNEI. V lost 8 bases, J lost 1 base, and 27 bases stayed unmatched. This CDR3 has 22 amino acids. CDR3 protein: CASLSKGEGQGAPFGESYEQYF. CDR3 sequence (DNA): TGTGCCAGCCTATCAAAGGGGGAGGGACAGGGGGCCCCATTTGGGGAATCCTACGAGCAGTACTTC.

J is TRBJ2-2 and V is TRBV5-4; D possibly corresponds to TRBD1 (6 bases). Between the trimmed V and J ends, which lost 5 bases and 7 bases, there was a span of 12 bases. Germline loops: CDR1 SGHNT, CDR2 YYREEE (reference sequence). The CDR3 sequence is 13 residues long. The CDR3 here is CASRPGVGGELFF. The CDR3 DNA reads TGTGCCAGCAGACCAGGGGTCGGCGGGGAGCTGTTTTTT.

Here the CDR3 reads CASSLRAGSETQYF. The CDR3 DNA follows: TGCGCCAGCAGCCTGAGGGCAGGGTCGGAGACCCAGTACTTC. The chain links TRBV5-1 to TRBJ2-5; the D gene could be TRBD1 or TRBD2 (5 bases each). The CDR3 consists of 14 residues. V was shortened by 4 bases and J by 5 bases, with 15 bases between the two germline ends. Germline V lookup: CDR1 SGHRS, CDR2 YFSETQ. Full variable domain (remainder filled in from reference TRBV5-1 and TRBJ2-5): KAGVTQTPRYLIKTRGQQVTLSCSPISGHRSVSWYQQTPGQGLQFLFEYFSETQRNKGNFPGRFSGRQFSNSRSEMNVSTLELGDSALYLCASSLRAGSETQYFGPGTRLLVL.

The rearrangement links TRBV28 to TRBJ2-7; TRBD1 matches at 7 bases. Germline V CDR1 and CDR2: MDHEN, SYDVKM. Trimming at V came to 6 bases and at J to 5 bases, leaving 10 bases not matched to a gene. This CDR3 contains 14 residues. CDR3 nucleotides: TGTGCCAGCAGAGCGCTCGACAGGGCCCACGAGCAGTACTTC. Translating gives CASRALDRAHEQYF.

The chain has TRBV29-1 and TRBJ2-7; 10 nucleotides align to TRBD2. J gave up 4 bases and V 1 base, and 7 bases lay outside the gene matches. Germline assignment: CDR1 SQVTM and CDR2 ANQGSEA. The CDR3 totals 15 residues. This chain's CDR3 is CSVEGVPSGGYEQYF. For the CDR3, the DNA is TGCAGCGTTGAAGGGGTGCCTAGCGGGGGTTACGAGCAGTACTTC.

The V and J genes are TRBV2 and TRBJ2-7, with D unresolved. The V gene lost 2 bases and the J gene lost 3 bases, with 8 bases spanning the gap. This CDR3 is built from 13 residues. Germline-derived CDR1 and CDR2 are SNHLY and FYNNEI. CDR3 region: CASSETDYYEQYF. The CDR3 DNA sequence: TGTGCCAGCAGTGAAACAGATTACTACGAGCAGTACTTC. Drawing the rest from reference TRBV2 and TRBJ2-7, the complete variable domain is EPEVTQTPSHQVTQMGQEVILRCVPISNHLYFYWYRQILGQKVEFLVSFYNNEISEKSEIFDDQFSVERPDGSNFTLKIRSTKLEDSAMYFCASSETDYYEQYFGPGTRLTVT.

The chain combines TRBV30 with TRBJ1-3; 7 nucleotides agree with TRBD1. The V gene's germline CDR1 is GTSNPN and CDR2 SVGIG (reference sequence). The trim removed 1 base at V and 0 bases at J, leaving 6 bases unmatched. CDR3 length equals 16 residues. The DNA for the CDR3 is TGTGCCTGGAGTGAGGACAGGTTTCACTCTGGAAACACCATATATTTT. It codes for CAWSEDRFHSGNTIYF.

The chain combines TRBV28 with TRBJ2-7; a possible D gene is TRBD2 (7 bases). V was cut by 8 bases and J by 2 bases, with 19 bases left in between. Germline-derived CDR1 and CDR2 are MDHEN and SYDVKM. This CDR3 is 15 amino acids long. In nucleotides, the CDR3 is TGTGCCAGCGTCGCGGGGAGGGGGGTTACCTACGAGCAGTACTTC. Translating gives CASVAGRGVTYEQYF.

This clone is a singleton in its sample. The V and J genes are TRBV7-3 and TRBJ1-2, with TRBD1 identical over 7 bases. CDR3 size: 17 residues. Germline trimming cut 0 bases from V and 0 bases from J; bases unmatched to any gene: 7. Germline V lookup: CDR1 SGHTA, CDR2 FQGTGA. CDR3 DNA: TGTGCCAGCAGCTTAACGGGAGGGGGCCGTTCTAACTATGGCTACACCTTC. It yields the protein CASSLTGGGRSNYGYTF.

The genes are TRBV5-1 and TRBJ2-3, with D perhaps given as TRBD1 or TRBD2 (5 bases each). Germline V gene data show CDR1 as SGHRS and CDR2 as YFSETQ. The CDR3 totals 16 residues. Trimming took 1 base from V and 1 from J, leaving 13 bases between them. CDR3: CASSLSVGVGTDTQYF. The DNA of the CDR3 is TGCGCCAGCAGCTTGTCGGTGGGGGTCGGCACAGATACGCAGTATTTT. The whole variable domain, filled in from reference TRBV5-1 and TRBJ2-3, reads KAGVTQTPRYLIKTRGQQVTLSCSPISGHRSVSWYQQTPGQGLQFLFEYFSETQRNKGNFPGRFSGRQFSNSRSEMNVSTLELGDSALYLCASSLSVGVGTDTQYFGPGTRLTVL.